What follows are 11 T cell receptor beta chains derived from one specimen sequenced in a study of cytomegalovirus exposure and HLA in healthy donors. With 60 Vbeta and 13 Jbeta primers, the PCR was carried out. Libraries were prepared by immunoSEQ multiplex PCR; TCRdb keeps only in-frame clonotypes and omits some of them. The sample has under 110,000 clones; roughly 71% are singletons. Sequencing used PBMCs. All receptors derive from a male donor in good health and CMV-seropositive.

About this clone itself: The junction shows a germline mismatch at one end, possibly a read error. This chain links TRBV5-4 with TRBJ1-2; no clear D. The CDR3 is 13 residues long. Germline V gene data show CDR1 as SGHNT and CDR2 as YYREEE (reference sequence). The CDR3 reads CASSLDVNYGYPF. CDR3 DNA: TGTGCCAGCAGCTTGGACGTGAACTATGGCTACCCCTTC.

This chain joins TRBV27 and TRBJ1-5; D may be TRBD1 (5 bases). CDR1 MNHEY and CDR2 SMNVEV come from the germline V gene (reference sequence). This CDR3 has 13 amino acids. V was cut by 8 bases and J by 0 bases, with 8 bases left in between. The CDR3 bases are TGTGCCAGCCGACAGTTTAGCAATCAGCCCCAGCATTTT. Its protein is CASRQFSNQPQHF.

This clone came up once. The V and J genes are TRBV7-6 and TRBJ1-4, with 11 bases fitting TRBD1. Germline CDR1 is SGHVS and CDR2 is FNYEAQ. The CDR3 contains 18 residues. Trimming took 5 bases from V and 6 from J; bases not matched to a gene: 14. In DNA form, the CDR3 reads TGTGCCAGCAGCGCCGGACAGGGGGCGGGTTGGTTCTATGAAAAACTGTTTTTT. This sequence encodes CASSAGQGAGWFYEKLFF.

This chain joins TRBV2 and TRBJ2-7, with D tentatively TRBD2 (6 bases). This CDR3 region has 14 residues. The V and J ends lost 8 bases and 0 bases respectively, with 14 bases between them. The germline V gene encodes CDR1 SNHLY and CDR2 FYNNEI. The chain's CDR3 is CASHSGGTSYEQYF. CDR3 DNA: TGTGCCAGCCATTCAGGCGGGACCTCCTACGAGCAGTACTTC. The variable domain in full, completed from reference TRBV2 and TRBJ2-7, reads EPEVTQTPSHQVTQMGQEVILRCVPISNHLYFYWYRQILGQKVEFLVSFYNNEISEKSEIFDDQFSVERPDGSNFTLKIRSTKLEDSAMYFCASHSGGTSYEQYFGPGTRLTVT.

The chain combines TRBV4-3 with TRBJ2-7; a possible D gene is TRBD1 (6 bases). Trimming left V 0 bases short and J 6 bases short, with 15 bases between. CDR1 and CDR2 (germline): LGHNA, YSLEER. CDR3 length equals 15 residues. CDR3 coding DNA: TGCGCCAGCAGCCAAGATTCACAGGGTGGTTCCGAGCAGTACTTC. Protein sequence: CASSQDSQGGSEQYF.

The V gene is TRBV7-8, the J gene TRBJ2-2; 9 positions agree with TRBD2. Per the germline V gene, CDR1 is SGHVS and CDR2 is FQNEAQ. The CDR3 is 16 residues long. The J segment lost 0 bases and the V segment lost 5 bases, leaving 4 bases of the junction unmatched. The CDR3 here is CASSPRLAANTGELFF. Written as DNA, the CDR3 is TGTGCCAGCAGCCCACGACTAGCGGCGAACACCGGGGAGCTGTTTTTT.

The CDR3 spells CASRSIGQGAQEQYF. CDR3 in DNA: TGTGCCAGCAGATCGATAGGACAGGGGGCGCAAGAGCAGTACTTC. The chain employs TRBV6-6 and TRBJ2-7, with 11 bases matching TRBD1. Losses at the gene ends were 6 bases for V and 7 bases for J; bases not matched to a gene: 11. The CDR3 runs 15 residues. Germline loops: CDR1 MNHNY, CDR2 SVGAGI (reference sequence).

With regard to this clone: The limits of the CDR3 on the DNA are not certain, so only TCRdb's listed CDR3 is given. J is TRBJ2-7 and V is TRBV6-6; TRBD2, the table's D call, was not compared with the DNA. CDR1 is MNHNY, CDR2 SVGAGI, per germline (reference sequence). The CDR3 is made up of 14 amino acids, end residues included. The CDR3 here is CASEWGGGTTFPYF.

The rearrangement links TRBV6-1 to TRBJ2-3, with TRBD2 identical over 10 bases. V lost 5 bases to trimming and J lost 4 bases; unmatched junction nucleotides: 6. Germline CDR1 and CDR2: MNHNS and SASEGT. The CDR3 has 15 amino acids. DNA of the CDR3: TGTGCCAGCAGTCTTAGCGGGGGGCAGTCAGATACGCAGTATTTT. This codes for CASSLSGGQSDTQYF.

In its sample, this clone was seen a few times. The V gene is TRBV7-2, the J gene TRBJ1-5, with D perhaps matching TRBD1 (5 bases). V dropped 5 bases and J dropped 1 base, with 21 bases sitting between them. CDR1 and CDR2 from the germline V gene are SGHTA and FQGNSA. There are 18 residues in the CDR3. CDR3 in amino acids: CASSPRVPTVMSNQPQHF. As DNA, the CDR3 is TGTGCCAGCAGCCCTAGGGTCCCGACAGTTATGAGCAATCAGCCCCAGCATTTT.

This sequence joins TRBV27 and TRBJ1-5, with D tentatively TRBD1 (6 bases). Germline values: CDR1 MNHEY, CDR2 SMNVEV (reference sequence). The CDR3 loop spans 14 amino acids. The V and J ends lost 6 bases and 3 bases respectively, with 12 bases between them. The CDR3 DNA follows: TGTGCCAGCAGGGGGCGGGGGCCCAATCAGCCCCAGCATTTT. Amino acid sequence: CASRGRGPNQPQHF.